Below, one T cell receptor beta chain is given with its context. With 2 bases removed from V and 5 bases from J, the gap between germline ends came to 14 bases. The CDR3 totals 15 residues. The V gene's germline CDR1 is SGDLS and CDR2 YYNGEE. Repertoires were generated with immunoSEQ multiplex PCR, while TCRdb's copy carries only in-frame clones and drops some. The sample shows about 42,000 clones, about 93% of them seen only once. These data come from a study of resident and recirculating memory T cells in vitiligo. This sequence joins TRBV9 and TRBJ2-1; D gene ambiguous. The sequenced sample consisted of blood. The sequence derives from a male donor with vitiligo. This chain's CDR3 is CASSVTIPPNNEQFF. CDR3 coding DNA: TGTGCCAGCAGCGTTACGATACCCCCTAACAATGAGCAGTTCTTC.